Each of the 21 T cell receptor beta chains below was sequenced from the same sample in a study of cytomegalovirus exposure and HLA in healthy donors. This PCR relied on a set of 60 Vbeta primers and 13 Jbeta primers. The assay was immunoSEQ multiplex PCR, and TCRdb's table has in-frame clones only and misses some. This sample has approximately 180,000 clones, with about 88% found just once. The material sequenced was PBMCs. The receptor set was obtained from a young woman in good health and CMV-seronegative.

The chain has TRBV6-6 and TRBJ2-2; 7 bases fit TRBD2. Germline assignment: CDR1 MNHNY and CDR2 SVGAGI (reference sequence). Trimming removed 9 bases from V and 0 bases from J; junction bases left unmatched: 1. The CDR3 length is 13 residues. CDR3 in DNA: TGTGCCAGTAGCGGGTCGAACACCGGGGAGCTGTTTTTT. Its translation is CASSGSNTGELFF.

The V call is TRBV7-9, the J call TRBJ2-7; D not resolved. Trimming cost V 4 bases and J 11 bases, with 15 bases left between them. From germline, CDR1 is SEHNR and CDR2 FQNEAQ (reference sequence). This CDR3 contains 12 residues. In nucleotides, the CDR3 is TGTGCCAGCAGCTCAGTTTCGGGTTTGAAGTACTTC. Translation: CASSSVSGLKYF.

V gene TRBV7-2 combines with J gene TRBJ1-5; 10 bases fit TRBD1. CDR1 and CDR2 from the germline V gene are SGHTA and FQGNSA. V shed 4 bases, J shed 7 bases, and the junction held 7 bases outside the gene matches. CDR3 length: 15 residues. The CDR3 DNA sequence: TGTGCCAGCAGCTGGGGGACAGGGGACGGCCAGCCCCAGCATTTT. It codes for CASSWGTGDGQPQHF.

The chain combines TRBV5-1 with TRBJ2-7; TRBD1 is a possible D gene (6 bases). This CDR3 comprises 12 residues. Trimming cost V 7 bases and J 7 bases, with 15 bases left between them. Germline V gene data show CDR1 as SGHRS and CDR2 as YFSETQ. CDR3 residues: CASGGTQGEQYF. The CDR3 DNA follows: TGCGCCAGCGGAGGCACCCAGGGGGAGCAGTACTTC.

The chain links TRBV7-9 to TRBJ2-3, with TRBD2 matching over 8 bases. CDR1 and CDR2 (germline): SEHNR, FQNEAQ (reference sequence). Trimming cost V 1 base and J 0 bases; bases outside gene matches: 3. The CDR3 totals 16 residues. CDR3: CASSLGPSGSTDTQYF. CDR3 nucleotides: TGTGCCAGCAGCTTAGGGCCTAGCGGGAGCACAGATACGCAGTATTTT.

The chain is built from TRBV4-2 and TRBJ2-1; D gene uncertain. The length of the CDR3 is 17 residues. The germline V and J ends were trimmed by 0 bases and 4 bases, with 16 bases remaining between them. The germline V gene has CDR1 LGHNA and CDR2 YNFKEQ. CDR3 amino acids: CASSQEDWVGRYNEQFF. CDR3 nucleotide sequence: TGTGCCAGCAGCCAAGAAGATTGGGTGGGCCGATACAATGAGCAGTTCTTC.

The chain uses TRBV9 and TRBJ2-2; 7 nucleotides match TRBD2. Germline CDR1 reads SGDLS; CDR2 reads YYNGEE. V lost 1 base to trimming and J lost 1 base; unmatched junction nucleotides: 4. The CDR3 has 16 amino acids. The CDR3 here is CASSVWERENTGELFF. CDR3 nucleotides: TGTGCCAGCAGCGTATGGGAGCGGGAGAACACCGGGGAGCTGTTTTTT.

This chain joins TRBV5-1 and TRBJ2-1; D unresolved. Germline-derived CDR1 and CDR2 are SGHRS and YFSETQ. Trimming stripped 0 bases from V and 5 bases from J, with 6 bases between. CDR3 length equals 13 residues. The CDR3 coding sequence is TGCGCCAGCAGCTTGGCAACAGACAATGAGCAGTTCTTC. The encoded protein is CASSLATDNEQFF.

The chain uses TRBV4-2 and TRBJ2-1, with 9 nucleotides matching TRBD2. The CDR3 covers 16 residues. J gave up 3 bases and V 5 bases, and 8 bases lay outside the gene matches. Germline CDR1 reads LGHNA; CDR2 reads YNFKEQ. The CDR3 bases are TGTGCCAGCAGCTCAAAGTCAGCGGGGGGCTACAATGAGCAGTTCTTC. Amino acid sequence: CASSSKSAGGYNEQFF.

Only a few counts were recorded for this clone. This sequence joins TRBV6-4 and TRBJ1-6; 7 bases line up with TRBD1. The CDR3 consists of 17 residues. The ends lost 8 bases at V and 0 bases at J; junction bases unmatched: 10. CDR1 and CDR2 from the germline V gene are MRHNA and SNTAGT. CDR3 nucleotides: TGTGCCAGCTACCCTGGACAGGAGAGCTCCTATAATTCACCCCTCCACTTT. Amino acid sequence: CASYPGQESSYNSPLHF.

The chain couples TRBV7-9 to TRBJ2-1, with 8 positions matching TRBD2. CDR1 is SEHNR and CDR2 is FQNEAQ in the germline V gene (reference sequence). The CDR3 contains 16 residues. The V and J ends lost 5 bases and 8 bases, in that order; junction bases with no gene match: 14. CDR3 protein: CASSLRGGPRQHEQFF. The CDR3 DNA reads TGTGCCAGCAGCCTCCGGGGGGGCCCCCGCCAACATGAGCAGTTCTTC.

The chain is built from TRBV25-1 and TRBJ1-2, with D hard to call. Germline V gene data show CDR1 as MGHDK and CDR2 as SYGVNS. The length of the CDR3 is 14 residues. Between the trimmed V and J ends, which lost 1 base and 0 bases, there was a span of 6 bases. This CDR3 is CASSESGANYGYTF. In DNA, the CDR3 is TGTGCCAGCAGTGAATCAGGCGCTAACTATGGCTACACCTTC.

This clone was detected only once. For the CDR3, the DNA is TGTGCCAGCAGCGAGACTAGCTACTTTGATACGCAGTATTTT. Amino acids: CASSETSYFDTQYF. This chain links TRBV11-2 with TRBJ2-3, with TRBD2 identical over 7 bases. This CDR3 has 14 amino acids. In germline, CDR1 is SGHAT, CDR2 FQNNGV. The V segment lost 5 bases and the J segment 6 bases; nucleotides outside the gene matches: 8.

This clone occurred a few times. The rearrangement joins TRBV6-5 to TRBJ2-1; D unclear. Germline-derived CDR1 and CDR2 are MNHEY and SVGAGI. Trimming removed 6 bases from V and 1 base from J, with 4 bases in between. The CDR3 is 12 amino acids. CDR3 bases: TGTGCCAGCAGGAGTTCCTACAATGAGCAGTTCTTC. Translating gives CASRSSYNEQFF.

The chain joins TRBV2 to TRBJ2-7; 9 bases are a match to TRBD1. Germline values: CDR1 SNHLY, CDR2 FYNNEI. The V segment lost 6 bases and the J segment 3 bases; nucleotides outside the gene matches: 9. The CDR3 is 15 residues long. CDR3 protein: CASRGQGGRFYEQYF. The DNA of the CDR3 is TGTGCCAGCAGGGGACAGGGAGGAAGATTCTACGAGCAGTACTTC.

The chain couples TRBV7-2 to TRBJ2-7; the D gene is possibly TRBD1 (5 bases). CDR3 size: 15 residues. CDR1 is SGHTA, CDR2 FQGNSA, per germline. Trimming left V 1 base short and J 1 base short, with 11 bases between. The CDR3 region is CASSLGLTESYEQYF. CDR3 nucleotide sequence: TGTGCCAGCAGCTTAGGTTTGACAGAGTCCTACGAGCAGTACTTC.

For the CDR3, the DNA is TGCGCCAGCAGCCAGCGAGCGGGAGCTGTTAATGAGCAGTTCTTC. Protein sequence: CASSQRAGAVNEQFF. This rearrangement joins TRBV4-1 to TRBJ2-1, with 8 bases lining up with TRBD2. Looked up from germline, CDR1 is MGHRA and CDR2 is YSYEKL. Trimming took 3 bases from V and 7 from J; bases not matched to a gene: 8. This CDR3 spans 15 amino acids.

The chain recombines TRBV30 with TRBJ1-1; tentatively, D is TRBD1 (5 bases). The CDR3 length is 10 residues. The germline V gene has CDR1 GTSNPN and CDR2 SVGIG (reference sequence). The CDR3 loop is CGGVGTEAFF. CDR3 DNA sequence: TGTGGGGGGGTGGGCACTGAAGCTTTCTTT.

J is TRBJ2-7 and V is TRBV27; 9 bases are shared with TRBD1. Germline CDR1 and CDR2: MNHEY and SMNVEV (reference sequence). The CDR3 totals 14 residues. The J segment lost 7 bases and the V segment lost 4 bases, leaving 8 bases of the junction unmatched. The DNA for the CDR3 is TGTGCCAGCAGTTGGGGACAGGGAACAGGGGAGCAGTACTTC. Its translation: CASSWGQGTGEQYF.

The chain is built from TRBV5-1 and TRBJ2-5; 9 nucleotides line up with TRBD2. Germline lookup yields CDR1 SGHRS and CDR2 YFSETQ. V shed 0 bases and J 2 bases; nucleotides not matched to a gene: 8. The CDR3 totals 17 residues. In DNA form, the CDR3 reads TGCGCCAGCAGCTTGGGACTGCGCGGGGGGGCGCAAGAGACCCAGTACTTC. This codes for CASSLGLRGGAQETQYF.

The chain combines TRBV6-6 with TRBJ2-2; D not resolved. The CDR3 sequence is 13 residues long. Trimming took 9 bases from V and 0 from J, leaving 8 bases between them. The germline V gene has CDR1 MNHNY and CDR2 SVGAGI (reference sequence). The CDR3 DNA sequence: TGTGCCAGTTCGCAGGCGAACACCGGGGAGCTGTTTTTT. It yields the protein CASSQANTGELFF.